The 25 T cell receptor beta chains given below trace back to one sample, sequenced in a study of control samples from healthy donors and cancer patients. Clones were sequenced by immunoSEQ multiplex PCR, and TCRdb holds only the in-frame ones, with some missing. The table includes 100,000 to 120,000 clones, roughly 88% detected once. The material sequenced was PBMCs. The receptors originated from a woman in her fifties or sixties with lung cancer.

The DNA for the CDR3 is TGCGCCAGCAGCCAAGAATTCGCCGGACAGGGGCAGTTCTTC. Protein product: CASSQEFAGQGQFF. V and J are TRBV4-1 and TRBJ2-1; 8 nucleotides agree with TRBD1. This CDR3 region has 14 residues. With V trimmed by 0 bases and J by 12 bases, 7 bases remained unmatched. Germline V gene data show CDR1 as MGHRA and CDR2 as YSYEKL.

J is TRBJ1-3 and V is TRBV19; no clear D gene. Between the trimmed V and J ends, which lost 4 bases and 0 bases, there was a span of 13 bases. Germline loops: CDR1 LNHDA, CDR2 SQIVND (reference sequence). The CDR3 runs 16 residues. CDR3 amino acids: CASSKGSPLSGNTIYF. CDR3 coding DNA: TGTGCCAGTAGTAAAGGCAGTCCCCTCTCTGGAAACACCATATATTTT.

V and J are TRBV6-5 and TRBJ1-3; possibly TRBD1 for D (6 bases). CDR3 length: 14 residues. The V and J ends lost 7 bases and 0 bases respectively, with 10 bases between them. Germline CDR1 MNHEY, CDR2 SVGAGI. CDR3 sequence (DNA): TGTGCCAGCAACAGGGCAAGCTCTGGAAACACCATATATTTT. Its protein is CASNRASSGNTIYF.

The chain couples TRBV7-3 to TRBJ2-2; 11 positions match TRBD2. After removal of 5 bases from V and 4 bases from J, the junction contained 3 bases not matched to a gene. In germline, CDR1 is SGHTA, CDR2 FQGTGA. The CDR3 covers 15 residues. CDR3 amino acids: CASSELAGVTGELFF. CDR3 bases: TGTGCCAGCAGCGAACTAGCGGGGGTCACCGGGGAGCTGTTTTTT.

The gene calls are TRBV7-9 and TRBJ2-7, with D possibly TRBD1 on 6 matching bases. This CDR3 is 15 amino acids long. The V end was cut by 1 base, the J end by 4 bases, with 14 bases between. Germline V lookup: CDR1 SEHNR, CDR2 FQNEAQ (reference sequence). The CDR3 protein is CASSLDGQKNYEQYF. The CDR3 nucleotides read TGTGCCAGCAGCTTAGACGGACAGAAAAATTACGAGCAGTACTTC.

The gene calls are TRBV3-1 (or the pseudogene TRBV3-2) and TRBJ2-3, with 7 positions matching TRBD2. Germline CDR1 LGHDT, CDR2 YNNKEL (reference sequence). Germline trimming cut 4 bases from V and 6 bases from J; bases unmatched to any gene: 7. The CDR3 length is 14 residues. In DNA form, the CDR3 reads TGTGCCAGCAGCCTATGGGGAGGGATGGATACGCAGTATTTT. Protein product: CASSLWGGMDTQYF.

This chain links TRBV5-6 with TRBJ1-3; 8 bases map to TRBD1. The CDR3 covers 16 residues. Germline lookup yields CDR1 SGHDT and CDR2 YYEEEE. The V and J ends lost 2 bases and 3 bases, in that order; junction bases with no gene match: 7. CDR3: CASSFRDRTHGNTIYF. CDR3 bases: TGTGCCAGCAGCTTCCGGGACAGGACTCATGGAAACACCATATATTTT.

This chain connects TRBV14 to TRBJ1-3; D uncertain. V gave up 4 bases and J gave up 2 bases, with 6 bases separating them. Looked up from germline, CDR1 is SGHDN and CDR2 is FVKESK. The CDR3 spans 13 residues. The CDR3 is CASSPGAGNTIYF. DNA of the CDR3: TGTGCCAGCAGCCCGGGAGCTGGAAACACCATATATTTT.

The J gene is TRBJ1-1, the V gene TRBV7-2; D ambiguous. The CDR3 extends over 13 amino acids. The V end was cut by 2 bases, the J end by 7 bases, with 11 bases between. Germline V gene sequence: CDR1 SGHTA, CDR2 FQGNSA. The CDR3 is CASSLSWGFEAFF. DNA for the CDR3: TGTGCCAGCAGCTTAAGTTGGGGATTTGAAGCTTTCTTT.

The V and J genes are TRBV3-1 (or the pseudogene TRBV3-2) and TRBJ2-2, with a weak D call TRBD1 (5 bases). Trimming removed 0 bases from V and 2 bases from J, with 13 bases in between. Germline values: CDR1 LGHDT, CDR2 YNNKEL (reference sequence). The CDR3 runs to 17 residues. CDR3 residues: CASSQDSSGYNTGELFF. The CDR3, as DNA: TGTGCCAGCAGCCAAGATAGTTCAGGGTATAACACCGGGGAGCTGTTTTTT.

V is TRBV5-6 and J is TRBJ2-7; D possibly uses TRBD1 or TRBD2 (5 bases each). The CDR3 runs 14 residues. CDR1 and CDR2 from the germline V gene are SGHDT and YYEEEE. V was cut by 0 bases and J by 1 base, with 8 bases left in between. The CDR3 reads CASSLDWGSYEQYF. DNA of the CDR3: TGTGCCAGCAGCTTGGACTGGGGGTCCTACGAGCAGTACTTC.

The gene calls are TRBV27 and TRBJ2-5, with D possibly called TRBD1 or TRBD2 (5 bases each). This CDR3 comprises 15 residues. Germline V gene lookup returns CDR1 MNHEY and CDR2 SMNVEV (reference sequence). Trimming left V 5 bases short and J 4 bases short, with 17 bases between. This CDR3 is CASSARTGGGETQYF. The CDR3 region has the DNA TGTGCCAGCAGTGCTCGGACGGGTGGGGGAGAGACCCAGTACTTC.

The V and J genes are TRBV5-6 and TRBJ1-3; D not resolved. This CDR3 contains 15 residues. Trimming removed 0 bases from V and 0 bases from J, with 7 bases in between. Germline CDR1 is SGHDT and CDR2 is YYEEEE. CDR3 sequence reads: CASSLAGGSGNTIYF. CDR3 DNA sequence: TGTGCCAGCAGCTTGGCCGGCGGCTCTGGAAACACCATATATTTT.

This clone was detected only a few times. This chain links TRBV5-5 with TRBJ2-7; D uncertain. The CDR3 extends over 15 amino acids. Germline-derived CDR1 and CDR2 are SGHKS and YYEKEE (reference sequence). V was pared by 1 base and J by 0 bases, with 11 bases between. CDR3 nucleotide sequence: TGTGCCAGCAGCTTGTTTACCCAGAGCTCCTACGAGCAGTACTTC. Its translation: CASSLFTQSSYEQYF.

The chain employs TRBV19 and TRBJ1-1, with D perhaps matching TRBD1 (5 bases). V lost 7 bases, J lost 5 bases, and 14 bases lay in between. Per the germline V gene, CDR1 is LNHDA and CDR2 is SQIVND (reference sequence). The CDR3 totals 13 residues. The CDR3 DNA follows: TGTGCCAGTATGATGGGGGGGATTACTGAAGCTTTCTTT. Translated: CASMMGGITEAFF.

The chain joins TRBV7-9 to TRBJ1-1, with a tentative D call TRBD1 (6 bases). Germline V gene sequence: CDR1 SEHNR, CDR2 FQNEAQ (reference sequence). Between the trimmed V and J ends, which lost 5 bases and 0 bases, there was a span of 13 bases. This CDR3 has 15 amino acids. CDR3 nucleotides: TGTGCCAGCAGCCCCGGGACACTCATGAACACTGAAGCTTTCTTT. This sequence encodes CASSPGTLMNTEAFF.

The chain carries TRBV19 and TRBJ1-2; 7 bases agree with TRBD1. The CDR3 contains 15 residues. Germline V gives CDR1 LNHDA, CDR2 SQIVND (reference sequence). V lost 3 bases and J lost 4; bases outside the gene matches: 8. CDR3 coding DNA: TGTGCCAGTAGTATTGGGACAGAACAAACCTATGGCTACACCTTC. It specifies CASSIGTEQTYGYTF. The variable domain in full, completed from reference TRBV19 and TRBJ1-2, reads DGGITQSPKYLFRKEGQNVTLSCEQNLNHDAMYWYRQDPGQGLRLIYYSQIVNDFQKGDIAEGYSVSREKKESFPLTVTSAQKNPTAFYLCASSIGTEQTYGYTFGSGTRLTVV.

The J gene is TRBJ2-3, the V gene TRBV7-9; 9 bases are shared with TRBD2. Germline CDR1 is SEHNR and CDR2 is FQNEAQ (reference sequence). The CDR3 is 16 amino acids. With 10 bases clipped from V and 2 bases from J, the junction kept 13 bases outside the gene matches. This chain's CDR3 is CANGAGGPQHTDTQYF. CDR3 in DNA: TGTGCCAACGGAGCGGGGGGCCCCCAACACACAGATACGCAGTATTTT.

The chain combines TRBV11-2 with TRBJ2-2, with D uncertain. Trimming removed 1 base at V and 6 bases at J, with 6 bases between. The CDR3 spans 13 residues. The germline gives CDR1 SGHAT, CDR2 FQNNGV. Written as DNA, the CDR3 is TGTGCCAGCAGCTTAGCTAGATCCGGGGAGCTGTTTTTT. It codes for CASSLARSGELFF. Looking up the rest from reference TRBV11-2 and TRBJ2-2 gives the full variable domain: EAGVAQSPRYKIIEKRQSVAFWCNPISGHATLYWYQQILGQGPKLLIQFQNNGVVDDSQLPKDRFSAERLKGVDSTLKIQPAKLEDSAVYLCASSLARSGELFFGEGSRLTVL.

This clone came up once. V usage is TRBV7-3 and J usage is TRBJ2-3; weak D call: TRBD2 (6 bases). Germline V lookup: CDR1 SGHTA, CDR2 FQGTGA. The CDR3 spans 16 residues. Trimming pared 1 base from V and 4 bases from J, leaving 15 bases between. The CDR3 sequence is CASSLIPLADPDTQYF. CDR3 coding DNA: TGTGCCAGCAGCTTAATCCCCTTAGCGGACCCAGATACGCAGTATTTT.

Points on this clone: Relative to the germline gene, one junction end is altered; a read error may explain this. The genes are TRBV6-5 and TRBJ1-5, with TRBD1 as a possible D gene (6 bases). The CDR3 has 13 amino acids. Germline CDR1 MNHEY, CDR2 SVGAGI. This CDR3 is CASNYREWEPQHF. For the CDR3, the DNA is TGTGCCAGCAATTACAGGGAATGGGAGCCCCAGCATTTT.

The J gene is TRBJ1-4, the V gene TRBV11-3; D not resolved. The V and J ends lost 3 bases and 0 bases respectively, with 8 bases between them. Germline assignment: CDR1 SGHNT and CDR2 YENEEA. The length of the CDR3 is 15 residues. In nucleotides, the CDR3 is TGTGCCAGCAGCTTCGGAGGGTCAACTAATGAAAAACTGTTTTTT. Amino acid sequence: CASSFGGSTNEKLFF.

The rearrangement joins TRBV6-5 to TRBJ1-5, with TRBD1 matching 9 bases. The CDR3 loop spans 15 amino acids. Germline lookup yields CDR1 MNHEY and CDR2 SVGAGI. J was trimmed by 1 base and V by 5 bases; bases with no gene match: 3. CDR3 amino acids: CASSRQGGSNQPQHF. The CDR3, as DNA: TGTGCCAGCAGTAGACAGGGGGGCAGCAATCAGCCCCAGCATTTT.

V gene TRBV5-6 combines with J gene TRBJ2-3; D is undetermined. The CDR3 is 15 amino acids. Trimming pared 4 bases from V and 0 bases from J, leaving 12 bases between. CDR1 and CDR2 from the germline V gene are SGHDT and YYEEEE. The CDR3, as DNA: TGTGCCAGCAGCGTGGACCCCTCTAGCACAGATACGCAGTATTTT. Protein: CASSVDPSSTDTQYF.

The chain employs TRBV27 and TRBJ1-1; D is unresolved. The germline gives CDR1 MNHEY, CDR2 SMNVEV (reference sequence). V lost 6 bases and J 4 bases, leaving 9 bases between the germline ends. The CDR3 contains 12 residues. The CDR3 loop reads CASRLGLTEAFF. Here the CDR3 DNA reads TGTGCCAGCAGACTAGGACTCACTGAAGCTTTCTTT.